Sequencing of this T cell receptor beta chain was carried out in a study of blood T cells in healthy people across ages (dated by TCRdb to between 2014 and 2016). As for the study more broadly: In model experiments, roughly one uniquely barcoded TCR beta cDNA molecule per two T cells was captured by template switching. Using deep sequencing normalized with unique cDNA molecular identifiers, the study measured how TCR beta repertoire diversity changes with age. The donors were split into four age groups: young (average 16 years), middle-aged (more than 35), aged (roughly 68) and long-lived (roughly 77). Using the same blood draw, the study looked at two additional independent replicas of 1 million unique cDNA reads for two donors, one aged 18 to 30 and the other aged 80 or older.

The donors were 40 or so Caucasian individuals from Russia, aged roughly 6 to 100 years, who were systemically healthy. Around 10 milliliters of peripheral blood were drawn from each donor into EDTA-treated Vacutainer tubes. Ficoll-Paque density-gradient centrifugation was used to isolate PBMCs, with at least 6.5 million per sample. Total RNA was extracted from PBMCs with Trizol reagent, with at least 6 micrograms obtained per sample. For every donor, an aliquot of PBMCs went through flow cytometry to measure the percentages of naive CD45RAhigh/CD27high T cells. In its sample, this clonotype was seen a few times. Its binding antigen is unknown. No base quality information exists; no much larger clone differs at one position. The receptor library was made with 5' RACE. Sequencing relied on an Illumina HiSeq 2500. A second PCR of roughly 6 to 11 cycles was run with a J-beta primer mix and a sample-barcoded 5' primer. A unique molecular identifier was introduced onto each TCR beta cDNA molecule by a template-switch 5' adaptor carrying 12 random nucleotides. At least 2.5 million CDR3-containing paired-end reads were obtained from each sample. First-strand cDNA synthesis was performed from all RNA using the Mint cDNA synthesis kit, with priming by a TRBC-specific oligonucleotide. Following uracil-DNA glycosylase treatment, a first 18-cycle PCR with universal primers M1SS and BC2_uni_R was performed on all cDNA. The authors' analysis ran thus. For normalization, 1 million high-quality reads were randomly selected from each sample, with every read carrying a distinct molecular identifier. Reads sharing molecular identifiers were discarded rather than binned into consensus sequences. MiTCR, with a Q25 quality threshold and the strictest error-elimination algorithm, was used for CDR3 identification, clonotype clustering and error correction. A nonparametric unseen species model with Euler transformation was used to estimate lower-bound total TCR beta diversity. TCRdb trimmed public reads at Q25 via fastp, called clones via MiXCR and kept in-frame beta chains. One record per CDR3 amino acid sequence lists the most common genes and DNA. Clone size and V and J calls follow TCRdb, not the original study. Across this sample there are around 800,000 distinct CDR3 sequences, with around a quarter seen only once. In total, the top ten clones hold around 3% of the sample.

From the cysteine up to the phenylalanine, the CDR3 has a length of 14 residues. CDR3 DNA only is kept here, 42 bases in frame from base 1. The germline V gene supplies CDR1 MGHRA and CDR2 YSYEKL. Germline trimming: 1 base from V, 8 bases from J; junction bases outside gene matches: 3. Broad study findings and their caveats: The CMV infection status of donors was not known, potentially confounding age-related changes in expanded clonotypes. As age increased, observed TCR beta diversity per million T cells dropped in a roughly linear way, and a significant reduction was already evident by age 40. Estimates of total diversity from one million sequenced T cells were regarded as lower bounds and underestimates. Since profiling was done on bulk unsorted PBMCs, naive and antigen-experienced compartments could not be conclusively compared. A strong correlation was found between observed TCR beta diversity and the percentage of naive T cells measured by flow cytometry. Compared with the aged group, more naive CD4+ T cells, fewer expanded clones and increased TCR diversity were shown by the long-lived group, suggesting age selection.

The sample also formed part of further work on T cells of mothers and their children. Per that second paper: Nine systemically healthy Caucasian individuals, comprising three mothers and their six children, were included as donors. cDNA synthesis consumed the entire amount of extracted RNA, loaded at approximately 1.6 ug RNA in each 15 ul reaction. In the second PCR, sample barcodes and 2-4 random nucleotides were introduced via the M1S primer. More than 8 million TCR beta CDR3 reads were obtained from each mother, and roughly 3 million reads were obtained from each child. TCR recombination output is similarly shaped by thymic selection in related and unrelated pairs, with a minor effect exerted by inherited differences. Normalized repertoire overlap in related mother-child pairs was always slightly higher than in unrelated mother-child pairs, but the difference was never significant. With a sensitivity of about 100 clones per million clonotypes, no persistent microchimeric T cell clones were detected. Deep NGS was used in the study to compare the TCR beta repertoires of mothers and children and to look for features that separate related mother-child pairs from unrelated individuals. The mean age was roughly 36 +/- 4 years for the mothers and around 11 +/- 4 years for the children. After adapters were ligated using NEBNext reagents, the libraries underwent 100+100 nt paired-end sequencing on an Illumina HiSeq 2000. Mother and child libraries were prepared a month apart and sequenced in separate runs to prevent cross-contamination. For each donor, somewhere between about 500,000 and 2,000,000 distinct TCR beta clonotypes were identified. Naive TCR beta clonotypes were estimated from low-frequency clonotypes matched to each donor's FACS-determined naive share, without sorting.

Sequencing was carried out using blood. The chain uses TRBV4-1 and TRBJ2-3; 10 bases in the junction line up with TRBD2. The receptor's source is a boy aged 10-17 years in good health. CDR3 protein: CASSQVAGGSTQYF. Here is the DNA: TGCGCCAGCAGCCAAGTAGCGGGGGGCAGTACGCAGTATTTT.